The rows below give T cell receptor beta chains drawn from one sample of a study of shared clonotypes between healthy human individuals. The assay was immunoSEQ multiplex PCR, and TCRdb's table has in-frame clones only and misses some. The data show roughly 2,500,000 clones, approximately 94% seen once. The sample taken for sequencing was naive CD4+ T cells from PBMCs. These TCRs come from a man aged 18 to 30 in good health. Some clones in this sample may be carry-over from other donors' samples. Each CDR3 is given with its conserved first and last residue.

>TRBJ2-6|TRBV29-1
CSVVQVGGGSGANVLTF
>TRBJ1-5|TRBV15
CATSRDQAGPRPQHF
>TRBJ2-2|TRBV7-9
CASSPLSGLANTGELFF
>TRBJ1-2|TRBV28
CASTPLGPLNYGYTF
>TRBJ2-4|TRBV28
CASSLGGSKNIQYF
>TRBJ2-7|TRBV27
CASIPQGANYEQYF
>TRBJ2-5|TRBV29-1
CSANVGGAETQYF
>TRBJ1-1|TRBV5-1
CASSTGGLNTEAFF
>TRBJ1-1|TRBV5-1
CASRGQGNTEAFF
>TRBJ2-7|TRBV2
CASRGRTSGSEQYF
>TRBJ1-5|TRBV5-1
CASSLDRDQPQHF
>TRBJ1-2|TRBV7-9
CASSLGSGVNYGYTF
>TRBJ1-1|TRBV5-1
CASSFTGITEAFF
>TRBJ2-1|TRBV2
CASSEWTPNNEQFF
>TRBJ2-2|TRBV5-1
CASSEGQGVTGELFF
>TRBJ2-5|TRBV4-1
CASSQELNWEVLYF
>TRBJ1-1|TRBV7-9
CASSLQQGANTEAFF
>TRBJ2-7|TRBV5-4
CASSPGTGSPGGEQYF
>TRBJ2-7|TRBV28
CASSPDGISEQYF
>TRBJ1-3|TRBV2
CASGRTGVGNTIYF
>TRBJ1-1|TRBV14
CASSLSAGPPLKAFF
>TRBJ2-3|TRBV5-1
CASSPGPGADTQYF
>TRBJ1-3|TRBV9
CASSSGGFLETIYF
>TRBJ2-7|TRBV14
CASSQNRGRGYEQYF
>TRBJ2-5|TRBV7-2
CASSRLVAGAGGTQYF
>TRBJ2-3|TRBV7-2
CASSLGGSADTQYF
>TRBJ1-1|TRBV5-1
CASSLYGVRDRNTEAFF
>TRBJ1-2|TRBV19
CASSGDRDRGSYGYTF
>TRBJ2-7|TRBV9
CASSETSYSEQYF
>TRBJ2-3|TRBV7-2
CASSLSSNTDTQYF
>TRBJ2-7|TRBV5-1
CASSLEGLSYEQYF
>TRBJ2-7|TRBV28
CASRRARVVDEQYF
>TRBJ1-1|TRBV7-9
CASSRDSWEAFF
>TRBJ2-7|TRBV30
CAWSSTNRDPLSPYEQYF
>TRBJ2-2|TRBV19
CASSPGGRRELFF
>TRBJ2-5|TRBV7-7
CASSLGGGFGQETQYF
>TRBJ2-3|TRBV27
CASSPPGRTDTQYF
>TRBJ2-2|TRBV4-2
CASRSTAFTGELFF
>TRBJ1-3|TRBV5-1
CASSLEGDGARNTIYF
>TRBJ1-5|TRBV5-1
CASSWTGDSNQPQHF
>TRBJ2-7|TRBV7-3
CASSPGTDYEQYF
>TRBJ1-1|TRBV19
CASSIGGVMNTEAFF
>TRBJ2-5|TRBV18
CASSPLERRVKETQYF
>TRBJ2-3|TRBV10-3
CATGGQLAGAADTQYF
>TRBJ2-7|TRBV5-1
CASSPASGKTYEQYF
>TRBJ1-4|TRBV9
CASSVQQDEKLFF
>TRBJ2-2|TRBV2
CASSFFQSGELFF
>TRBJ2-1|TRBV7-3
CASSLLGGTYNEQFF
>TRBJ2-1|TRBV5-1
CASSLVASGGSAYNEQFF
>TRBJ2-7|TRBV11-2
CASSLRGSEQYF
>TRBJ2-1|TRBV19
CASSPLVELAGGDYNEQFF
>TRBJ1-4|TRBV5-1
CASSLTGTGTRGSNEKLFF
>TRBJ2-3|TRBV9
CASSVGLGPSWAADTQYF
>TRBJ2-1|TRBV9
CASSRDGDYNEQFF